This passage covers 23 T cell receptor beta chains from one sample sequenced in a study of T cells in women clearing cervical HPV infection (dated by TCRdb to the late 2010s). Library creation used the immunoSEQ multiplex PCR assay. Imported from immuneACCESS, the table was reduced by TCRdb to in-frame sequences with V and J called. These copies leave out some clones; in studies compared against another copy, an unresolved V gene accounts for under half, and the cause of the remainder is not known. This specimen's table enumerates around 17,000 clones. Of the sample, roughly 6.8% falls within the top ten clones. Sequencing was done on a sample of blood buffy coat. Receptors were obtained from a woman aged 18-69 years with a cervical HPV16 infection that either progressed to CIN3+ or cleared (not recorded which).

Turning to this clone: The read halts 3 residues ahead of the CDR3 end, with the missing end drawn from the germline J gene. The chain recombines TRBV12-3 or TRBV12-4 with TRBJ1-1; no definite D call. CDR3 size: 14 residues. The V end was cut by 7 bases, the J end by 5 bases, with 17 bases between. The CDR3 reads CASTMGHRGTEAFF. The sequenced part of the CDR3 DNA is TGTGCCAGCACTATGGGCCACCGAGGGACTGAA.

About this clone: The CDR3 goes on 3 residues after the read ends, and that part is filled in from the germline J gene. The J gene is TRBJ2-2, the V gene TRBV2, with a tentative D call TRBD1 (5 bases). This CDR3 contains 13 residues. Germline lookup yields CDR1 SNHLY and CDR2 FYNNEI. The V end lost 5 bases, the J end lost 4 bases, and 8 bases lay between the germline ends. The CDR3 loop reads CASSRDSTGELFF. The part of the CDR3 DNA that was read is TGTGCCAGCAGTAGAGACAGCACCGGGGAG.

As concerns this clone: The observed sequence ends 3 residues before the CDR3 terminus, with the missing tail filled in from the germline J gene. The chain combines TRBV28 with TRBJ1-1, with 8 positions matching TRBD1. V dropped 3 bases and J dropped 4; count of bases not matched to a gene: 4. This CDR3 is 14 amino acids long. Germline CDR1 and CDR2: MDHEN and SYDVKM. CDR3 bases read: TGTGCCAGCAGTTTGACAGGGGAGGGCACTGAA. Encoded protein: CASSLTGEGTE. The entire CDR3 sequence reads CASSLTGEGTEAFF.

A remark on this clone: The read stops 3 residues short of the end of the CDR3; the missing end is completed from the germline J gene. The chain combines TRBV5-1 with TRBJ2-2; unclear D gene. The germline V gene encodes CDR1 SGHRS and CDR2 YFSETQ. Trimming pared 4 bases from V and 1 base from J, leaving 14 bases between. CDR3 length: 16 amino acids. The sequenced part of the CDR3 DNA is TGCGCCAGCAGCAGAACCATTCCAGGGAACACCGGGGAG. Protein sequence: CASSRTIPGNTGE. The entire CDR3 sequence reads CASSRTIPGNTGELFF.

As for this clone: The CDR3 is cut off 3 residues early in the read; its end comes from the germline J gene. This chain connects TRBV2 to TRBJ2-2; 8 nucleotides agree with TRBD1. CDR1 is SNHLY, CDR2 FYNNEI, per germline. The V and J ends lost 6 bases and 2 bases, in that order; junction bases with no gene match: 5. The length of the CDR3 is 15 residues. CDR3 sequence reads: CASRPGQANTGELFF. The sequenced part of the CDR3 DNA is TGTGCCAGCAGACCGGGACAGGCTAACACCGGGGAG.

The CDR3 DNA, read in part, is TGTGCCAGCAGTTCTGAGGTCGCTGAA. Its translation: CASSSEVAE. The entire CDR3 sequence reads CASSSEVAEAFF. This sequence joins TRBV6-2 or TRBV6-3 and TRBJ1-1; no firm D call. The CDR3 goes on 3 residues after the read ends, and that part is filled in from the germline J gene. V shed 4 bases and J shed 6 bases, with 9 bases lying between them. This CDR3 comprises 12 residues. Germline values: CDR1 MNHEY, CDR2 SVGEGT.

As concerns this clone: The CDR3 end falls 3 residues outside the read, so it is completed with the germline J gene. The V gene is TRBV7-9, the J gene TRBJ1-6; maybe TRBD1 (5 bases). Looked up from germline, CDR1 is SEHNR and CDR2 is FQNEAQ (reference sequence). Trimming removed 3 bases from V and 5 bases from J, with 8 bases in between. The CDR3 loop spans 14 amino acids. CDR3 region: CASSFDSDNSPLHF. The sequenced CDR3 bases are TGTGCCAGCAGCTTCGACAGTGATAATTCACCC.

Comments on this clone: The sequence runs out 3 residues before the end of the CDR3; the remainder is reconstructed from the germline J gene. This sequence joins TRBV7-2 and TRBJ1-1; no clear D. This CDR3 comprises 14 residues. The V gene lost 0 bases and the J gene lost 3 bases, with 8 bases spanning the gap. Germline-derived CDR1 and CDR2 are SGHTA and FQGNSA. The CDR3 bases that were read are TGTGCCAGCAGCTTAGCGGCAGAATACACTGAA. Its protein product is CASSLAAEYTE. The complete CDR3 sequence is CASSLAAEYTEAFF.

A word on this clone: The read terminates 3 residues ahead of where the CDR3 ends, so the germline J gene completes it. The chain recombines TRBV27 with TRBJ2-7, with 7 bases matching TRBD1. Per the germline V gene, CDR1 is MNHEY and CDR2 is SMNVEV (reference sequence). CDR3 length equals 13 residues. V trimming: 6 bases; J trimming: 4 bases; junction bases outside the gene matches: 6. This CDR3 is CASSAGQVYEQYF. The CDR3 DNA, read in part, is TGTGCCAGCAGCGCCGGACAGGTTTACGAG.

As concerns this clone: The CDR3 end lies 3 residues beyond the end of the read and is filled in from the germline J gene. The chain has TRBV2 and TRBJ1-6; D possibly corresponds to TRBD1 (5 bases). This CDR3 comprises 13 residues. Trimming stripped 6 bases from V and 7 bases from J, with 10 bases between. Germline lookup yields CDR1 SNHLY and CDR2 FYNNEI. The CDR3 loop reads CASSEPGNSPLHF. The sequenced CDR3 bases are TGTGCCAGCAGCGAACCAGGGAATTCACCC. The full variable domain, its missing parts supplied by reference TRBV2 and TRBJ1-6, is EPEVTQTPSHQVTQMGQEVILRCVPISNHLYFYWYRQILGQKVEFLVSFYNNEISEKSEIFDDQFSVERPDGSNFTLKIRSTKLEDSAMYFCASSEPGNSPLHFGNGTRLTVT.

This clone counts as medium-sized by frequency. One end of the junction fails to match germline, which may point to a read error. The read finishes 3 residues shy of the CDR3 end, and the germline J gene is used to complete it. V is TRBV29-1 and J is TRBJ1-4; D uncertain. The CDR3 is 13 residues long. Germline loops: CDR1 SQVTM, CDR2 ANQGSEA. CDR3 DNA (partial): TGCAGCGCTGAACAGAGGTTTAATGAAAAA. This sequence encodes CSAEQRFNEK. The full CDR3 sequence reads CSAEQRFNEKLFF.

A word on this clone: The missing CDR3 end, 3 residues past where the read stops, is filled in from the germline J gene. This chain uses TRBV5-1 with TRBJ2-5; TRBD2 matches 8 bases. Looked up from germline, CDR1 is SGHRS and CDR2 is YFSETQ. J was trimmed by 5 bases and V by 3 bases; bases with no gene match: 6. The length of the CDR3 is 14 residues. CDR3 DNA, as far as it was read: TGCGCCAGCAGCTCCGGGGGGGCCTTGGAGACC. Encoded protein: CASSSGGALET. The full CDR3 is CASSSGGALETQYF.

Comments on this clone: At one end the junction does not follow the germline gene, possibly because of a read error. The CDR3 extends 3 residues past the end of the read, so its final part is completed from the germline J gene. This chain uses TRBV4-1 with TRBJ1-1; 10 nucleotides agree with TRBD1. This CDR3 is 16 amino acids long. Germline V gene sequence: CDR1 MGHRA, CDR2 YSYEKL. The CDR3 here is CTSSQDQGTGETEAFF. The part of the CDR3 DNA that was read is TGCACCAGCAGCCAAGATCAGGGGACAGGGGAAACTGAA.

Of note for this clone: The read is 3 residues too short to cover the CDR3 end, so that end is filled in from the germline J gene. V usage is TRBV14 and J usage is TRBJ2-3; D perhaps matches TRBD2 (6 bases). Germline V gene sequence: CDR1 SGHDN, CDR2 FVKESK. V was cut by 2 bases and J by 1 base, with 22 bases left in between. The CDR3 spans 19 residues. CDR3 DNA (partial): TGTGCCAGCAGCCAACCATCGGGGAGCGGCGGGGATCGCACAGATACG. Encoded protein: CASSQPSGSGGDRTDT. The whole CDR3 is CASSQPSGSGGDRTDTQYF.

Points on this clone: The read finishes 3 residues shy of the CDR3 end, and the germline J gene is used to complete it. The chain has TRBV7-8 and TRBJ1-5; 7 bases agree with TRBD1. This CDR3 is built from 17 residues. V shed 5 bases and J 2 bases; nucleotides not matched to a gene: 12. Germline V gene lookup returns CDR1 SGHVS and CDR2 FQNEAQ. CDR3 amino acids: CASSPPETGTRNQPQHF. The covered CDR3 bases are TGTGCCAGCAGCCCACCTGAGACAGGGACCCGCAATCAGCCC. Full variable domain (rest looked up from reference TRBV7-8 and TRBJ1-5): GAGVSQSPRYKVAKRGQDVALRCDPISGHVSLFWYQQALGQGPEFLTYFQNEAQLDKSGLPSDRFFAERPEGSVSTLKIQRTQQEDSAVYLCASSPPETGTRNQPQHFGDGTRLSIL.

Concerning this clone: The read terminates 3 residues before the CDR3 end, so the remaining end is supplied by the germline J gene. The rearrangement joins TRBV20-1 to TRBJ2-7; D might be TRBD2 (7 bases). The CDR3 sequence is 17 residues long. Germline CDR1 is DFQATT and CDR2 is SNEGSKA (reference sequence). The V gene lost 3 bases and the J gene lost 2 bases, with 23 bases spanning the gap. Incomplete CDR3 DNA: TGCAGTGCTAGGGGAAAGAGGGGCTACGGGGGGCCCTACGAG. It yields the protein CSARGKRGYGGPYE. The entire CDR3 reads CSARGKRGYGGPYEQYF.

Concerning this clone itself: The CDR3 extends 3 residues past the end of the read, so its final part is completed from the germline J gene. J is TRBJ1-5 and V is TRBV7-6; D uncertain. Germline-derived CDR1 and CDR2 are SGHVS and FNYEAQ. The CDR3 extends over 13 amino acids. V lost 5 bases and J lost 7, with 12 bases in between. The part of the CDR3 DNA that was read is TGTGCCAGCAGCCCTACCCCAATGCAGCCC. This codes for CASSPTPMQP. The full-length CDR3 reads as CASSPTPMQPQHF.

The chain's CDR3 is CASSPFPSSGTQYF. The covered CDR3 bases are TGTGCCAGCAGCCCGTTTCCTTCGTCAGGTACG. J is TRBJ2-3 and V is TRBV5-6; D gene uncertain. The read terminates 3 residues before the CDR3 end, so the remaining end is supplied by the germline J gene. Trimming cost V 4 bases and J 8 bases, with 17 bases left between them. In germline, CDR1 is SGHDT, CDR2 YYEEEE. This CDR3 has 14 residues.

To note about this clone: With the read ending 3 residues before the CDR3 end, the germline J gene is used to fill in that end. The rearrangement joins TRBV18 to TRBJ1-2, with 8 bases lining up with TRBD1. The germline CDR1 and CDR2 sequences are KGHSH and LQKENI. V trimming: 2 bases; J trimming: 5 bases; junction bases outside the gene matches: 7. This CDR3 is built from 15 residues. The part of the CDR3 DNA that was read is TGTGCCAGCTCACCATCTAAGGACAGGGTTTATGGC. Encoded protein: CASSPSKDRVYG. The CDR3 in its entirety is CASSPSKDRVYGYTF.

The CDR3 is CASSDREGLYEQYF. The covered CDR3 bases are TGTGCCAGCAGTGACAGGGAGGGTCTCTACGAG. This rearrangement joins TRBV28 to TRBJ2-7; D might be TRBD1 or TRBD2, each matching 7 bases. The CDR3 goes on 3 residues after the read ends, and that part is filled in from the germline J gene. CDR3 length: 14 amino acids. Germline V lookup: CDR1 MDHEN, CDR2 SYDVKM. V dropped 5 bases and J dropped 3 bases, with 14 bases sitting between them.

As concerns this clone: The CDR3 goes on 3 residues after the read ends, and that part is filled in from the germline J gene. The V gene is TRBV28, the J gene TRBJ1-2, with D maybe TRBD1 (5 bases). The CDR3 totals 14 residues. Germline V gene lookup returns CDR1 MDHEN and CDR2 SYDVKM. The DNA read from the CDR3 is TGTGCCAGCAGTCTTGTAGGCGGACAATACGGC. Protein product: CASSLVGGQYG. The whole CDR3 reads CASSLVGGQYGYTF.

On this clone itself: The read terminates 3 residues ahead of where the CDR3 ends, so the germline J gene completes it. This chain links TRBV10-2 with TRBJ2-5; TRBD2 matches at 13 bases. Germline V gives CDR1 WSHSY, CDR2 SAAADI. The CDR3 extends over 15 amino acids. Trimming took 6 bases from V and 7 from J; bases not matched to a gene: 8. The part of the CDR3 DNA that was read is TGCGCCAGCAGGAAGACTAGCGGGGGGCCGGCGACC. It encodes CASRKTSGGPAT. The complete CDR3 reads CASRKTSGGPATQYF.

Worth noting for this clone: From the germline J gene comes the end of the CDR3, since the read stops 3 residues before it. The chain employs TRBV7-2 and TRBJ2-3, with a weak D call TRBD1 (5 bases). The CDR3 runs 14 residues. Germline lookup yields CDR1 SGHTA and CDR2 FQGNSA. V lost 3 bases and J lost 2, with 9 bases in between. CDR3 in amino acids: CASSLVGHTDTQYF. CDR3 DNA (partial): TGTGCCAGCAGCTTGGTGGGGCACACAGATACG.